This entry describes one TCR beta chain. Antigen specificity is unknown. This entry comes from a study of cytomegalovirus exposure and HLA in healthy donors. Study-level findings and limits: Common viral pathogens seemed to be connected with several of the most significant clusters, according to a later analysis. Analysis was carried out at a later point, and it linked a missense DCLRE1C variant to TCR beta V- and J-gene trimming. Earlier analysis found most TCR beta V segments productive about 87% or about 30% of the time.

Vbeta (60) and Jbeta (13) primers were used in the PCR. Original processing methods: The count from a later analysis was some 81 million unique TCR beta chains, some 10 million of them shared. Sequencing was performed with immunoSEQ multiplex PCR; in TCRdb, only in-frame clones are kept and a portion is missing. The V and J calls and clone size are taken from that table; D and trimming were inferred from the DNA. The sample has roughly 97,000 clones, about 80% seen once; the top ten hold roughly 6%. Germline V gene sequence: CDR1 LNHDA, CDR2 SQIVND (reference sequence). The ends were cut back, 4 bases at V and 4 bases at J, with 15 bases in the middle. The CDR3 has 15 amino acids.

Sample: PBMCs. The chain has TRBV19 and TRBJ2-3, with D perhaps matching TRBD1 (5 bases). The sequence derives from a man aged 60-69 years in good health and CMV-seropositive. The DNA of the CDR3 is TGTGCCAGTAGTAAGTGGCAGGGTTCACCAGATACGCAGTATTTT. It encodes CASSKWQGSPDTQYF. The full variable domain, rest sourced from reference TRBV19 and TRBJ2-3, is DGGITQSPKYLFRKEGQNVTLSCEQNLNHDAMYWYRQDPGQGLRLIYYSQIVNDFQKGDIAEGYSVSREKKESFPLTVTSAQKNPTAFYLCASSKWQGSPDTQYFGPGTRLTVL.